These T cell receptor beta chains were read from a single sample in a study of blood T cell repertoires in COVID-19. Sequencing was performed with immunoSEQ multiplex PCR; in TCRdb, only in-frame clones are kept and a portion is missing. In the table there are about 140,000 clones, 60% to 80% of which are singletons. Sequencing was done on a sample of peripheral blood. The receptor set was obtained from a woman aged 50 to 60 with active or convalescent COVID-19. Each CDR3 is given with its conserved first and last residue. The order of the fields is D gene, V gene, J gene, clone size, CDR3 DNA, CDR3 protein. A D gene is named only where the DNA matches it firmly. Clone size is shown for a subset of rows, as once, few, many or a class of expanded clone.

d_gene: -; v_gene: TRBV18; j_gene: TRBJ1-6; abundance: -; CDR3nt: TGTGCCAGCTCACTACAACCGAACTCCTATAATTCACCCCTCCACTTT; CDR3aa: CASSLQPNSYNSPLHF
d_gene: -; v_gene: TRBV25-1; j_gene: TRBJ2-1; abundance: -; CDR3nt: TGTGCCAGCAGCAGGACTCTGAGCTCCTACAATGAGCAGTTCTTC; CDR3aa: CASSRTLSSYNEQFF
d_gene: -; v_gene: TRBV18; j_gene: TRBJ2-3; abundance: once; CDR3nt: TGTGCCAGCTCACCGACAGAGCGCACAGATACGCAGTATTTT; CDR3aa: CASSPTERTDTQYF
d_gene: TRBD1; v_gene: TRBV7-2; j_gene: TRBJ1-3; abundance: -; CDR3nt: TGTGCCAGCAGCTTAGTAGGACAGGACACCATATATTTT; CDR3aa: CASSLVGQDTIYF
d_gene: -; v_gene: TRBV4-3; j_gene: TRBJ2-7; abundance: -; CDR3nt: TGCGCCAGCAGCCAAGATGTAGTCGACGGAGCCTACGAGCAGTACTTC; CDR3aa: CASSQDVVDGAYEQYF
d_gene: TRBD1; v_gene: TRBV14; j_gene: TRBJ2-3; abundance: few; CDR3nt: TGTGCCAGCAGCCTCAACAGGGGGAGCACAGATACGCAGTATTTT; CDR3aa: CASSLNRGSTDTQYF
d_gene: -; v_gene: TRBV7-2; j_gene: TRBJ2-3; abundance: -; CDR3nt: TGTGCCAGCAGCTTAGTTCGGCCCCTGAGGAGGATAGATACGCAGTATTTT; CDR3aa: CASSLVRPLRRIDTQYF
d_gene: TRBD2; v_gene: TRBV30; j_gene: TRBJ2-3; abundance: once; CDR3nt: TGTGCCTGGAAAGGCGGCGGGAGGCGCACAGATACGCAGTATTTT; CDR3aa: CAWKGGGRRTDTQYF
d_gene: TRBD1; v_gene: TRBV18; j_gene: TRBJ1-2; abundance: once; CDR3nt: TGTGCCAGCTCACCTGGTCCAGGGGGCACCTATGGCTACACCTTC; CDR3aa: CASSPGPGGTYGYTF
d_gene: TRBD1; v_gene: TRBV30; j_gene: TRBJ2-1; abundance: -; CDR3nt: TGTGCCTGGACTTACCGGGACAGGGGGTGGAATGAGCAGTTCTTC; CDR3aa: CAWTYRDRGWNEQFF
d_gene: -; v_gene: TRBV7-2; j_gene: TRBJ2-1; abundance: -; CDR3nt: TGTGCCAGCAGCCCATCGCGGGAATCCTACAATGAGCAGTTCTTC; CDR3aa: CASSPSRESYNEQFF
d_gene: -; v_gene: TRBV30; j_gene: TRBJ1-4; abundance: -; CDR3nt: TGTGCCGCGGGTCGAGAAAAACTGTTTTTT; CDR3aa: CAAGREKLFF
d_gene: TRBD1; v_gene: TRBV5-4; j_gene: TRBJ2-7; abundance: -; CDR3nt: TGTGCCAGCAGCTTGGTGGGACAGGGTGTGCCCTACGAGCAGTACTTC; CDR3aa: CASSLVGQGVPYEQYF
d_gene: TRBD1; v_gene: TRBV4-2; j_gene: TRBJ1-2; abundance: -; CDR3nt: TGTGCCAGCAGCCAAGGGACAGGGGAAGTAGGTGGCTACACCTTC; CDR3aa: CASSQGTGEVGGYTF
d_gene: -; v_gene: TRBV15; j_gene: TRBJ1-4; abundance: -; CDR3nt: TGTGCCACCAGCAGAGGGGAAACAGGGAATCGGGAAAAACTGTTTTTT; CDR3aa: CATSRGETGNREKLFF
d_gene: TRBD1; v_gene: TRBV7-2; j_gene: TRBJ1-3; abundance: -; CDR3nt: TGTGCCAGCAGCGGGACAGGGGGCGGAAACACCATATATTTT; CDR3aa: CASSGTGGGNTIYF
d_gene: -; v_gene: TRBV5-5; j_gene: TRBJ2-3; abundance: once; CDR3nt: TGTGCCAGCAGCTTGCGGGCAGGGACTAGCACAGATACGCAGTATTTT; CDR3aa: CASSLRAGTSTDTQYF
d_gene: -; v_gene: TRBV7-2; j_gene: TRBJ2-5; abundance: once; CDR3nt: TGTGCCAGCAGCGCCGTCCCAGGGGTACAAGAGACCCAGTACTTC; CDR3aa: CASSAVPGVQETQYF
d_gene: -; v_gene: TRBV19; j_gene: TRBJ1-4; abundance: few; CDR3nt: TGTGCCAGTAGTACTCGACAGAACACTAATGAAAAACTGTTTTTT; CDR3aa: CASSTRQNTNEKLFF
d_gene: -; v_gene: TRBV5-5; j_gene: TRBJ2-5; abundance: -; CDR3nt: TGTGCCAGCAGCTCCGCTTGGACATCGGAGACCCAGTACTTC; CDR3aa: CASSSAWTSETQYF
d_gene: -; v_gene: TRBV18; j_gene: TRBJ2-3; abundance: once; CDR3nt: TGTGCCAGCTCACGCGGGACTAGCACAGATACGCAGTATTTT; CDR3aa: CASSRGTSTDTQYF
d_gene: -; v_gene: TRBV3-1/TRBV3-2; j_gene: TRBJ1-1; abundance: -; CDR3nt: TGTGCCAGCAGCCAAGCGGAGGACGGAGGTGCTGAAGCTTTCTTT; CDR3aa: CASSQAEDGGAEAFF
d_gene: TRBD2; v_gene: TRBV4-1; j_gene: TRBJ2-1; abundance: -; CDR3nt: TGCGCCAGCAGCCAAGCGTTCCGGACTAGCGGGCAATCTTACAATGAGCAGTTCTTC; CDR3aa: CASSQAFRTSGQSYNEQFF
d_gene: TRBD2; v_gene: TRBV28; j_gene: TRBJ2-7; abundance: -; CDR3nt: TGTGCCAGCAGTTTAAGACTAGCGGGAGCGTTGTGGGAGCAGTACTTC; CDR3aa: CASSLRLAGALWEQYF
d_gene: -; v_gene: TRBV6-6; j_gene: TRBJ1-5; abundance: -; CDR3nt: TGTGCCAGCAGTTTTGGGTCCCCCAGGGATCAGCCCCAGCATTTT; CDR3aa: CASSFGSPRDQPQHF
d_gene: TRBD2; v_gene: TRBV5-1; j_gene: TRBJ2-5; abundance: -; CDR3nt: TGCGCCAGCAGCTTATCGCTAGCGGAAATGGAGACCCAGTACTTC; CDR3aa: CASSLSLAEMETQYF